What follows are 27 T cell receptor beta chains derived from one specimen sequenced in a study of cytomegalovirus exposure and HLA in healthy donors. Primers: 60 Vbeta forward and 13 Jbeta reverse. The repertoire was sequenced with immunoSEQ multiplex PCR; TCRdb's copy has only in-frame clones and lacks some. This table holds 90,000 to 150,000 clones, 75% to 80% found once. The sample taken for sequencing was PBMCs. These TCRs come from a woman in her thirties in good health and CMV-seropositive.

This chain joins TRBV11-1 and TRBJ1-2; 7 bases line up with TRBD1. Germline CDR1 is SGHAT and CDR2 is FQDESV (reference sequence). This CDR3 is built from 14 residues. V was clipped by 5 bases and J by 2 bases; unmatched bases: 5. This CDR3 reads CASSRWDSNYGYTF. CDR3 bases: TGTGCCAGCAGCCGCTGGGACAGCAACTATGGCTACACCTTC. The whole variable domain, remainder taken from reference TRBV11-1 and TRBJ1-2, is EAEVAQSPRYKITEKSQAVAFWCDPISGHATLYWYRQILGQGPELLVQFQDESVVDDSQLPKDRFSAERLKGVDSTLKIQPAELGDSAMYLCASSRWDSNYGYTFGSGTRLTVV.

This sequence joins TRBV5-8 and TRBJ2-1; 8 nucleotides align to TRBD2. V gave up 3 bases and J gave up 3 bases; unmatched junction bases: 8. Germline V gene sequence: CDR1 SGHTS, CDR2 YDEGEE. The CDR3 contains 16 residues. CDR3 in DNA: TGTGCCAGCAGCTCAACCCGGGGGGGAAACTACAATGAGCAGTTCTTC. Residues: CASSSTRGGNYNEQFF.

This clone came up once. This rearrangement joins TRBV21-1 to TRBJ1-3. TRBV21-1 is reported as a pseudogene. This CDR3 is 15 amino acids long. The DNA for the CDR3 is TGTGCCAGTTCTCCCGGGTTGAACTCTGGAAACACCATATATTTT. This gives the protein CASSPGLNSGNTIYF.

The chain links TRBV19 to TRBJ2-3; the match to TRBD1 covers 10 bases. With 0 bases clipped from V and 5 bases from J, the junction kept 14 bases outside the gene matches. In germline, CDR1 is LNHDA, CDR2 SQIVND (reference sequence). This CDR3 is built from 19 residues. The DNA for the CDR3 is TGTGCCAGTAGTATAGATTCTGGGGGGAGACAGGGGGCTAAAGATACGCAGTATTTT. This gives the protein CASSIDSGGRQGAKDTQYF.

The chain joins TRBV6-4 to TRBJ1-4; D not resolved. The length of the CDR3 is 13 residues. V lost 4 bases and J lost 5, with 8 bases in between. Per germline, CDR1 MRHNA and CDR2 SNTAGT. The CDR3 protein is CASSGPRNEKLFF. The CDR3 DNA is TGTGCCAGCAGTGGCCCCAGAAATGAAAAACTGTTTTTT.

This rearrangement joins TRBV28 to TRBJ1-6; D is ambiguous. This CDR3 is built from 15 residues. Germline V lookup: CDR1 MDHEN, CDR2 SYDVKM. V lost 4 bases and J lost 13, with 20 bases in between. DNA of the CDR3: TGTGCCAGCAGTTCCCCTGACTACAGAGGTTCGCCCCTCCACTTT. Residues: CASSSPDYRGSPLHF.

This clone was observed a handful of times. The chain is built from TRBV28 and TRBJ2-3, with 8 positions matching TRBD1. This CDR3 comprises 13 residues. The germline V gene encodes CDR1 MDHEN and CDR2 SYDVKM. Trimming removed 5 bases from V and 2 bases from J; junction bases left unmatched: 0. The CDR3 sequence is CASSQGATDTQYF. The CDR3 DNA reads TGTGCCAGCAGTCAGGGGGCCACAGATACGCAGTATTTT.

The J gene is TRBJ1-2, the V gene TRBV5-8; 7 bases fit TRBD1. Looked up from germline, CDR1 is SGHTS and CDR2 is YDEGEE. The CDR3 totals 14 residues. J gave up 3 bases and V 4 bases, and 6 bases lay outside the gene matches. CDR3 DNA: TGTGCCAGCAGCCCTACAGGGGACCACTATGGCTACACCTTC. Translation gives CASSPTGDHYGYTF. The entire variable domain, with the rest obtained from reference TRBV5-8 and TRBJ1-2, is as follows: EAGVTQSPTHLIKTRGQQATLRCSPISGHTSVYWYQQALGLGLQFLLWYDEGEERNRGNFPPRFSGRQFPNYSSELNVNALELEDSALYLCASSPTGDHYGYTFGSGTRLTVV.

This clone was observed a single time. The gene calls are TRBV5-6 and TRBJ2-3; perhaps TRBD1 as D (6 bases). Germline CDR1 is SGHDT and CDR2 is YYEEEE. The CDR3 runs 15 residues. Trimming removed 4 bases from V and 3 bases from J, with 15 bases in between. The CDR3 DNA reads TGTGCCAGCAGCCGCGCTGGGCAGGGGACAGATACGCAGTATTTT. Its translation: CASSRAGQGTDTQYF.

The genes are TRBV6-6 and TRBJ2-5; 10 positions agree with TRBD1. V shed 5 bases and J 1 base; nucleotides not matched to a gene: 1. The germline V gene encodes CDR1 MNHNY and CDR2 SVGAGI (reference sequence). This CDR3 contains 14 residues. Here the CDR3 reads CASSRTGGQETQYF. The CDR3, as DNA: TGTGCCAGCAGTCGGACAGGGGGCCAAGAGACCCAGTACTTC.

The chain has TRBV28 and TRBJ2-1, with 8 nucleotides matching TRBD2. Trimming at V came to 5 bases and at J to 8 bases, leaving 8 bases not matched to a gene. Germline lookup yields CDR1 MDHEN and CDR2 SYDVKM. CDR3 length equals 14 residues. CDR3 sequence (DNA): TGTGCCAGCAGTCCTCCGACTAGCGAGGATGAGCAGTTCTTC. As protein: CASSPPTSEDEQFF.

V and J are TRBV5-6 and TRBJ1-5; 8 nucleotides line up with TRBD1. Germline CDR1 and CDR2: SGHDT and YYEEEE. The junction had 6 bases not matched to a gene; V was cut back by 3 bases and J by 1 base. The CDR3 is 16 residues long. The CDR3 nucleotides are TGTGCCAGCAGCTCCACAGGGGGGGGCAGCAATCAGCCCCAGCATTTT. Residues: CASSSTGGGSNQPQHF. Variable domain in full (rest from reference TRBV5-6 and TRBJ1-5): DAGVTQSPTHLIKTRGQQVTLRCSPKSGHDTVSWYQQALGQGPQFIFQYYEEEERQRGNFPDRFSGHQFPNYSSELNVNALLLGDSALYLCASSSTGGGSNQPQHFGDGTRLSIL.

This clone was seen just once. This sequence joins TRBV19 and TRBJ1-4; no clear D gene. Trimming removed 7 bases at V and 5 bases at J, with 11 bases between. The CDR3 covers 13 residues. From germline, CDR1 is LNHDA and CDR2 SQIVND (reference sequence). The CDR3 here is CASMRRKNEKLFF. DNA for the CDR3: TGTGCCAGTATGCGGCGGAAGAATGAAAAACTGTTTTTT.

V gene TRBV28 combines with J gene TRBJ2-7; 7 bases match TRBD2. This CDR3 region has 14 residues. Per the germline V gene, CDR1 is MDHEN and CDR2 is SYDVKM. V shed 2 bases and J 2 bases; nucleotides not matched to a gene: 3. CDR3 coding DNA: TGTGCCAGCAGTTTAGCTGCGGGGGCCTACGAGCAGTACTTC. Translation gives CASSLAAGAYEQYF.

This chain joins TRBV7-8 and TRBJ1-5; D not resolved. Trimming cost V 4 bases and J 2 bases, with 6 bases left between them. The CDR3 is 13 residues long. CDR1 SGHVS and CDR2 FQNEAQ come from the germline V gene. CDR3 sequence (DNA): TGTGCCAGCAGCTCAGGTCGCAATCAGCCCCAGCATTTT. This encodes CASSSGRNQPQHF.

The sample holds a few counts of this clone. The chain couples TRBV2 to TRBJ1-1, with TRBD1 matching 7 bases. Germline V gives CDR1 SNHLY, CDR2 FYNNEI. The CDR3 extends over 13 amino acids. The junction had 9 bases not matched to a gene; V was cut back by 6 bases and J by 8 bases. CDR3 sequence: CASSSLQGSEAFF. The CDR3, as DNA: TGTGCCAGCAGCAGTCTACAGGGGTCCGAAGCTTTCTTT.

The chain has TRBV7-2 and TRBJ2-1, with D maybe TRBD2 (5 bases). CDR1 SGHTA and CDR2 FQGNSA come from the germline V gene. The ends were cut back, 4 bases at V and 9 bases at J, with 7 bases in the middle. This CDR3 has 11 residues. CDR3 DNA: TGTGCCAGCAGCTCAGGAGGTGAGCAGTTCTTC. It translates to CASSSGGEQFF.

The CDR3 is CSVESGEGYTF. CDR3 nucleotide sequence: TGCAGCGTTGAATCGGGGGAAGGCTACACCTTC. This chain connects TRBV29-1 to TRBJ1-2, with D possibly matching TRBD1 (5 bases). This CDR3 spans 11 amino acids. From germline, CDR1 is SQVTM and CDR2 ANQGSEA. V dropped 2 bases and J dropped 8 bases, with 9 bases sitting between them.

The chain links TRBV9 to TRBJ2-1; a weak D match, TRBD2 (5 bases). The CDR3 loop spans 14 amino acids. Germline lookup yields CDR1 SGDLS and CDR2 YYNGEE. Trimming took off 3 bases at V and 7 bases at J, with 14 bases between the two ends. CDR3 DNA sequence: TGTGCCAGCAGCGCCCGATCCCCGGGGAATGAGCAGTTCTTC. The encoded protein is CASSARSPGNEQFF.

The chain combines TRBV5-4 with TRBJ2-5; TRBD2 aligns across 9 bases. The J call may be mistaken, given a closer DNA end match to TRBJ2-7. The CDR3 length is 13 residues. CDR1 and CDR2 (germline): SGHNT, YYREEE (reference sequence). CDR3 residues: CASSAGGGYEQYF. The CDR3 DNA reads as TGTGCCAGCAGCGCGGGGGGGGGCTACGAGCAGTACTTC.

The chain is built from TRBV4-1 and TRBJ2-4; TRBD2 agrees at 8 bases. Germline V lookup: CDR1 MGHRA, CDR2 YSYEKL. The J segment lost 1 base and the V segment lost 0 bases, leaving 5 bases of the junction unmatched. The CDR3 sequence is 17 residues long. The chain's CDR3 is CASSQDFPGGAKNIQYF. As DNA, the CDR3 is TGCGCCAGCAGCCAAGATTTTCCGGGGGGGGCCAAAAACATTCAGTACTTC.

The chain joins TRBV5-1 to TRBJ2-7; D is unresolved. V was pared by 1 base and J by 5 bases, with 10 bases between. The CDR3 spans 13 residues. CDR1 and CDR2 from the germline V gene are SGHRS and YFSETQ. This CDR3 reads CASSLSPFDEQYF. The CDR3 region has the DNA TGCGCCAGCAGCTTGTCCCCTTTTGACGAGCAGTACTTC.

J is TRBJ1-5 and V is TRBV2, with 7 bases identical to TRBD1. V dropped 6 bases and J dropped 8; count of bases not matched to a gene: 7. CDR1 is SNHLY and CDR2 is FYNNEI in the germline V gene. The CDR3 length is 13 residues. CDR3 sequence reads: CASRGQTGEPQHF. The CDR3 nucleotides read TGTGCCAGCAGGGGACAGACGGGTGAGCCCCAGCATTTT.

The rearrangement uses TRBV6-1 and TRBJ2-1, with 7 bases lining up with TRBD2. Germline loops: CDR1 MNHNS, CDR2 SASEGT. Unmatched junction bases numbered 12, after V lost 8 bases and J lost 5 bases. This CDR3 has 15 amino acids. The CDR3 sequence: CASRKPGTKDNEQFF. The CDR3 region has the DNA TGTGCCAGCCGAAAACCCGGGACTAAAGACAATGAGCAGTTCTTC.

The table lists this clone with a count of one. J is TRBJ1-3 and V is TRBV12-2; the table assigns TRBD1, which was not confirmed against the DNA. TRBV12-2 is a known pseudogene. The CDR3 is 17 residues long. The CDR3 loop reads CASRSPRRQGRGNTIYF. CDR3 bases: TGTGCAAGTCGCTCACCTAGGAGACAGGGAAGGGGAAACACCATATATTTT.

CDR3 sequence reads: CASSEGQGTEAFF. For the CDR3, the DNA is TGTGCCAGCAGCGAAGGACAGGGGACTGAAGCTTTCTTT. The V call is TRBV7-3, the J call TRBJ1-1, with 9 bases that match TRBD1. Germline V gene lookup returns CDR1 SGHTA and CDR2 FQGTGA. CDR3 size: 13 residues. Trimming cost V 5 bases and J 5 bases; bases outside gene matches: 3.

This clone was found once. This rearrangement joins TRBV15 to TRBJ1-2; D is unresolved. V lost 5 bases and J lost 0, with 7 bases in between. The CDR3 contains 13 residues. CDR1 is LNHNV and CDR2 is YYDKDF in the germline V gene (reference sequence). The chain's CDR3 is CATSPAANYGYTF. As DNA, the CDR3 is TGTGCCACCAGCCCGGCGGCTAACTATGGCTACACCTTC.